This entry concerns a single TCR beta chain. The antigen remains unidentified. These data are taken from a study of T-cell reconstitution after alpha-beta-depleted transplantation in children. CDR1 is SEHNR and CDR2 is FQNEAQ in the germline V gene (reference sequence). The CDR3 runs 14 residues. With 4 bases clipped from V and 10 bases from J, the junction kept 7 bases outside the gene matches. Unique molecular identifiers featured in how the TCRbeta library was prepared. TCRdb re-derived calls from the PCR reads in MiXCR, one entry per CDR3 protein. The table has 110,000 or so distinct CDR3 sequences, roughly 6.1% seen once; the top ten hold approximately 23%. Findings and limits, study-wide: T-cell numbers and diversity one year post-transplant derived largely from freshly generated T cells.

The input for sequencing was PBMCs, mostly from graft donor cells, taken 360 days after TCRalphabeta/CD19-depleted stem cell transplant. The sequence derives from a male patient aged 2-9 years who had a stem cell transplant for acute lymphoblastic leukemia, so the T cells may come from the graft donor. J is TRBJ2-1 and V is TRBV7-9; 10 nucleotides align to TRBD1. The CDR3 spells CASSYRDRGGEQFF. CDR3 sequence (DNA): TGTGCCAGCAGCTACCGGGACAGGGGCGGAGAGCAGTTCTTC. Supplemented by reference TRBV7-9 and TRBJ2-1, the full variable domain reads DTGVSQNPRHKITKRGQNVTFRCDPISEHNRLYWYRQTLGQGPEFLTYFQNEAQLEKSRLLSDRFSAERPKGSFSTLEIQRTEQGDSAMYLCASSYRDRGGEQFFGPGTRLTVL.